The next 8 T cell receptor beta chains were all read from a single sample in a study of T cell repertoires and HLA-DP antigens. These receptors have no identified antigens. Profiling relied on immunoSEQ multiplex PCR, and the TCRdb table lists in-frame clones only, not all of them. Here the sample spans about 89,000 clones, about nine tenths being singletons. The sample was CD4+ T cells from PBMCs. All receptors come from a man aged 45-65 years in good health and CMV-seronegative.

This clone was seen just once. The chain joins TRBV29-1 to TRBJ2-1, with TRBD1 matching over 9 bases. CDR1 SQVTM and CDR2 ANQGSEA come from the germline V gene. Trimming took 8 bases from V and 1 from J; bases not matched to a gene: 15. The CDR3 contains 17 residues. CDR3 bases: TGCAGCACGAAAAATCTCGGACAGGGGAGGTCCTACAATGAGCAGTTCTTC. As protein: CSTKNLGQGRSYNEQFF.

The chain carries TRBV9 and TRBJ1-3; tentative D call: TRBD1 (6 bases). The CDR3 is made up of 16 amino acids. Trimming pared 2 bases from V and 3 bases from J, leaving 15 bases between. Germline-derived CDR1 and CDR2 are SGDLS and YYNGEE. The CDR3 nucleotides read TGTGCCAGCAGCGTCGGGGGGGCGGTGAGTGGAAACACCATATATTTT. Translating it yields CASSVGGAVSGNTIYF.

The CDR3, as DNA: TGTGCCAGCAGGGACACTAACACCGGGGAGCTGTTTTTT. Protein: CASRDTNTGELFF. This chain joins TRBV6-5 and TRBJ2-2; weak D call: TRBD1 (5 bases). Germline CDR1 MNHEY, CDR2 SVGAGI. Trimming cost V 6 bases and J 2 bases, with 7 bases left between them. This CDR3 has 13 residues.

CDR3 nucleotide sequence: TGCGCCAGCAGCTTGGGAGGGGGAAATCAGCCCCAGCATTTT. Its translation: CASSLGGGNQPQHF. The chain has TRBV5-1 and TRBJ1-5, with D perhaps TRBD1 (6 bases). CDR1 and CDR2 (germline): SGHRS, YFSETQ. This CDR3 spans 14 amino acids. V gave up 0 bases and J gave up 4 bases, with 8 bases separating them.

CDR3 nucleotides: TGTGCCAGCAGCCGTAGGGGGGACTCCACCGGGGAGCTGTTTTTT. Translation gives CASSRRGDSTGELFF. The V call is TRBV5-4, the J call TRBJ2-2; D might be TRBD1 or TRBD2, each matching 6 bases. The ends were cut back, 4 bases at V and 4 bases at J, with 14 bases in the middle. The CDR3 runs to 15 residues. Germline values: CDR1 SGHNT, CDR2 YYREEE (reference sequence).

The rearrangement uses TRBV19 and TRBJ1-5; possibly TRBD1 for D (6 bases). The CDR3 sequence is 16 residues long. Between the trimmed V and J ends, which lost 5 bases and 0 bases, there was a span of 14 bases. The germline CDR1 and CDR2 sequences are LNHDA and SQIVND (reference sequence). As DNA, the CDR3 is TGTGCCAGTAGTCTTGGAGGGGGGCGTAGCAATCAGCCCCAGCATTTT. Amino acid sequence: CASSLGGGRSNQPQHF.

The rearrangement links TRBV6-5 to TRBJ2-2, with TRBD2 identical over 7 bases. Germline V lookup: CDR1 MNHEY, CDR2 SVGAGI. The CDR3 is 14 residues long. V trimming: 6 bases; J trimming: 2 bases; junction bases outside the gene matches: 3. The CDR3: CASSQRGNTGELFF. CDR3 coding DNA: TGTGCCAGCAGCCAGCGGGGAAACACCGGGGAGCTGTTTTTT.

The chain has TRBV7-9 and TRBJ2-7; TRBD2 aligns across 7 bases. The CDR3 is 14 residues long. Germline CDR1 reads SEHNR; CDR2 reads FQNEAQ (reference sequence). The junction had 8 bases not matched to a gene; V was cut back by 5 bases and J by 4 bases. The CDR3, as DNA: TGTGCCAGCAGCGCGACTAGCACGAGATACGAGCAGTACTTC. Protein: CASSATSTRYEQYF. Together with reference TRBV7-9 and TRBJ2-7, the CDR3 gives the full variable domain: DTGVSQNPRHKITKRGQNVTFRCDPISEHNRLYWYRQTLGQGPEFLTYFQNEAQLEKSRLLSDRFSAERPKGSFSTLEIQRTEQGDSAMYLCASSATSTRYEQYFGPGTRLTVT.